The 21 T cell receptor beta chains listed next were all sequenced from one sample in a study of CD8 T cells in Susac syndrome. Random hexamers were used to reverse transcribe 0.5 to 1 ug of RNA. TCRdb independently ran MiXCR on the immunoSEQ multiplex PCR reads; one entry per CDR3 protein. The sample has about 130,000 distinct CDR3 sequences; 85% to 95% are singletons. The specimen was CD8+ T cells from PBMCs. All receptors derive from a human donor with multiple sclerosis.

This sequence joins TRBV4-2 and TRBJ2-6, with unresolved D. CDR3 size: 14 residues. The germline CDR1 and CDR2 sequences are LGHNA and YNFKEQ. V gave up 7 bases and J gave up 2 bases, with 9 bases separating them. CDR3: CASTGPPGANVLTF. CDR3 nucleotides: TGTGCCAGCACGGGCCCCCCTGGGGCCAACGTCCTGACTTTC.

This clonotype was detected only a few times. The genes are TRBV7-9 and TRBJ2-1; D might be TRBD2 (6 bases). CDR1 and CDR2 (germline): SEHNR, FQNEAQ (reference sequence). Trimming removed 5 bases at V and 0 bases at J, with 11 bases between. CDR3 size: 15 residues. The chain's CDR3 is CASSRGTSSYNEQFF. The CDR3 DNA sequence: TGTGCCAGCAGCCGCGGGACGAGCTCCTACAATGAGCAGTTCTTC.

The chain combines TRBV19 with TRBJ2-3; TRBD2 is a possible D gene (6 bases). The CDR3 has 14 residues. The V gene's germline CDR1 is LNHDA and CDR2 SQIVND (reference sequence). Between the trimmed V and J ends, which lost 3 bases and 2 bases, there was a span of 9 bases. The CDR3 sequence: CASSMGLYTDTQYF. Here the CDR3 DNA reads TGTGCCAGTAGTATGGGACTTTACACAGATACGCAGTATTTT.

This rearrangement joins TRBV9 to TRBJ2-5; D gene ambiguous. V was shortened by 0 bases and J by 5 bases, with 8 bases between the two germline ends. CDR1 and CDR2 (germline): SGDLS, YYNGEE. This CDR3 spans 13 amino acids. As DNA, the CDR3 is TGTGCCAGCAGCGTAGGGACCGTGGAGACCCAGTACTTC. Encoded protein: CASSVGTVETQYF.

The V call is TRBV28, the J call TRBJ1-6; 7 bases fit TRBD1. V was pared by 6 bases and J by 7 bases, with 6 bases of the junction left unmatched. Germline CDR1 is MDHEN and CDR2 is SYDVKM. CDR3 length: 14 residues. CDR3 amino acids: CASSKRQGNSPLHF. CDR3 DNA: TGTGCCAGCAGCAAGAGACAGGGAAATTCACCCCTCCACTTT.

This sequence joins TRBV20-1 and TRBJ2-5; TRBD2 might be the D (6 bases). CDR3 size: 17 residues. Trimming pared 3 bases from V and 4 bases from J, leaving 24 bases between. Germline CDR1 and CDR2: DFQATT and SNEGSKA (reference sequence). In DNA, the CDR3 is TGCAGTGCTAGGCGGGTGGGAGGAACCGATCCCGGAGAGACCCAGTACTTC. Translating it yields CSARRVGGTDPGETQYF.

The rearrangement links TRBV19 to TRBJ1-5; weak D call: TRBD1 (6 bases). Looked up from germline, CDR1 is LNHDA and CDR2 is SQIVND (reference sequence). The CDR3 has 12 amino acids. With 6 bases removed from V and 5 bases from J, the gap between germline ends came to 8 bases. This chain's CDR3 is CASSWTDQPQHF. DNA of the CDR3: TGTGCCAGTAGCTGGACAGATCAGCCCCAGCATTTT. The full variable domain, in which reference TRBV19 and TRBJ1-5 provide the parts outside the CDR3, is DGGITQSPKYLFRKEGQNVTLSCEQNLNHDAMYWYRQDPGQGLRLIYYSQIVNDFQKGDIAEGYSVSREKKESFPLTVTSAQKNPTAFYLCASSWTDQPQHFGDGTRLSIL.

V is TRBV3-1 and J is TRBJ1-1; TRBD1 matches at 8 bases. J was trimmed by 0 bases and V by 0 bases; bases with no gene match: 9. CDR1 and CDR2 from the germline V gene are LGHDT and YNNKEL (reference sequence). The CDR3 sequence is 18 residues long. DNA of the CDR3: TGTGCCAGCAGCCAAGATGGCAGGGGGCTGAGTCTGAACACTGAAGCTTTCTTT. It encodes CASSQDGRGLSLNTEAFF.

This sequence joins TRBV7-2 and TRBJ1-4; a possible D gene is TRBD1 (6 bases). Between the trimmed V and J ends, which lost 2 bases and 2 bases, there was a span of 12 bases. CDR3 length equals 16 residues. Germline loops: CDR1 SGHTA, CDR2 FQGNSA. CDR3 residues: CASSLWGRSTNEKLFF. The DNA of the CDR3 is TGTGCCAGCAGCTTATGGGGGCGCTCCACTAATGAAAAACTGTTTTTT. Using reference TRBV7-2 and TRBJ1-4 for the parts outside the CDR3, the full variable domain is GAGVSQSPSNKVTEKGKDVELRCDPISGHTALYWYRQSLGQGLEFLIYFQGNSAPDKSGLPSDRFSAERTGGSVSTLTIQRTQQEDSAVYLCASSLWGRSTNEKLFFGSGTQLSVL.

The chain joins TRBV28 to TRBJ2-7; TRBD1 aligns across 9 bases. Germline CDR1 MDHEN, CDR2 SYDVKM. Trimming removed 1 base from V and 1 base from J; junction bases left unmatched: 8. This CDR3 contains 17 residues. The CDR3 coding sequence is TGTGCCAGCAGTTTATATCCCAGGGACAGGGTATCCTACGAGCAGTACTTC. It translates to CASSLYPRDRVSYEQYF.

V is TRBV4-1 and J is TRBJ2-5; 8 bases are a match to TRBD2. The germline gives CDR1 MGHRA, CDR2 YSYEKL. After removal of 5 bases from V and 5 bases from J, the junction contained 16 bases not matched to a gene. The CDR3 is 17 residues long. Here the CDR3 DNA reads TGCGCCAGCAGCTCCTACTTCGCTGCGGGAGGCGGTGAGACCCAGTACTTC. Amino acid sequence: CASSSYFAAGGGETQYF.

This chain connects TRBV13 to TRBJ2-2; D possibly corresponds to TRBD1 (6 bases). V was shortened by 5 bases and J by 1 base, with 14 bases between the two germline ends. There are 16 residues in the CDR3. From germline, CDR1 is PRHDT and CDR2 FYEKMQ (reference sequence). The CDR3 DNA sequence: TGTGCCAGCAGCCAAAGGACAGAGATGAACACCGGGGAGCTGTTTTTT. Protein sequence: CASSQRTEMNTGELFF.

V and J are TRBV19 and TRBJ1-2; tentative D call: TRBD1 (6 bases). V was trimmed by 0 bases and J by 1 base, leaving 9 bases between them. This CDR3 comprises 15 residues. CDR1 is LNHDA and CDR2 is SQIVND in the germline V gene (reference sequence). CDR3 sequence (DNA): TGTGCCAGTAGTATAGACACAGGGTATAACTATGGCTACACCTTC. Its translation: CASSIDTGYNYGYTF.

This clonotype has just one count. The chain is built from TRBV19 and TRBJ1-1; D is uncertain. The germline V gene has CDR1 LNHDA and CDR2 SQIVND (reference sequence). V lost 3 bases and J 1 base, leaving 6 bases between the germline ends. The CDR3 runs 13 residues. The CDR3 DNA sequence: TGTGCCAGTAGTATGTCCGCGAACACTGAAGCTTTCTTT. It yields the protein CASSMSANTEAFF.

This chain connects TRBV28 to TRBJ2-3, with 15 bases lining up with TRBD2. V was pared by 5 bases and J by 6 bases, with 6 bases of the junction left unmatched. The V gene's germline CDR1 is MDHEN and CDR2 SYDVKM. The CDR3 extends over 16 amino acids. The CDR3 nucleotides are TGTGCCAGCAGTCTCCGGACTAGCGGGGGGGTGGATACGCAGTATTTT. Residues: CASSLRTSGGVDTQYF.

The V gene is TRBV27, the J gene TRBJ2-1, with D possibly TRBD1 on 5 matching bases. The germline V and J ends were trimmed by 7 bases and 0 bases, with 16 bases remaining between them. The germline gives CDR1 MNHEY, CDR2 SMNVEV (reference sequence). This CDR3 has 16 amino acids. CDR3: CASTPTGGPSYNEQFF. CDR3 nucleotides: TGTGCCAGCACCCCCACAGGTGGACCCTCCTACAATGAGCAGTTCTTC.

The chain recombines TRBV5-1 with TRBJ1-1, with 7 nucleotides matching TRBD1. CDR1 and CDR2 from the germline V gene are SGHRS and YFSETQ. The junction had 4 bases not matched to a gene; V was cut back by 5 bases and J by 3 bases. CDR3 length: 13 residues. The CDR3: CASRQGEDTEAFF. CDR3 nucleotide sequence: TGCGCCAGCAGGCAGGGGGAGGACACTGAAGCTTTCTTT.

The chain has TRBV27 and TRBJ2-1, with D possibly TRBD2 on 6 matching bases. CDR1 MNHEY and CDR2 SMNVEV come from the germline V gene (reference sequence). The CDR3 is made up of 16 amino acids. V shed 0 bases and J shed 4 bases, with 13 bases lying between them. The CDR3 protein is CASSLSIAELYNEQFF. CDR3 coding DNA: TGTGCCAGCAGTTTATCGATAGCGGAGTTATACAATGAGCAGTTCTTC.

The chain couples TRBV7-8 to TRBJ2-7, with 7 bases fitting TRBD1. The CDR3 totals 13 residues. V lost 2 bases to trimming and J lost 5 bases; unmatched junction nucleotides: 3. Germline lookup yields CDR1 SGHVS and CDR2 FQNEAQ. CDR3 in amino acids: CASSLLDRDEQYV. The CDR3, as DNA: TGTGCCAGCAGCTTACTCGACAGGGACGAGCAGTACGTC.

The CDR3 protein is CASSLSGFNEKLFF. CDR3 sequence (DNA): TGTGCCAGCAGTTTATCGGGATTTAATGAAAAACTGTTTTTT. The chain joins TRBV12-3 or TRBV12-4 to TRBJ1-4, with D unresolved. This CDR3 has 14 residues. Trimming stripped 2 bases from V and 4 bases from J, with 8 bases between.

This clonotype was seen just once. The genes are TRBV24-1 and TRBJ2-3, with D tentatively TRBD1 (5 bases). Trimming shortened V by 10 bases and J by 0 bases, and 10 bases separated the two germline ends. Germline CDR1 and CDR2: KGHDR and SFDVKD. The CDR3 runs 13 residues. The CDR3 nucleotides are TGTGCCACTAGGACAATGAGCACAGATACGCAGTATTTT. This gives the protein CATRTMSTDTQYF.